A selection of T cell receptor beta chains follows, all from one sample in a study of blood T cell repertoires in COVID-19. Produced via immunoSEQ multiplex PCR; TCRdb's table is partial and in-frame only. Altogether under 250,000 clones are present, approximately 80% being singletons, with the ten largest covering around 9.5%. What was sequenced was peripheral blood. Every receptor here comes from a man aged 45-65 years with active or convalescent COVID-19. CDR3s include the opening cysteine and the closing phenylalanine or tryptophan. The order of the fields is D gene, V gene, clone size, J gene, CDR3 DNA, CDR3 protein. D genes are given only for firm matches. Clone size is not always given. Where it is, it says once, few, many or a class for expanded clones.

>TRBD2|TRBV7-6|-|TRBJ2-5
TGTGCCAGCAGCCCTGGACTAGCGGGAGGCCAAGAGACCCAGTACTTC
CASSPGLAGGQETQYF
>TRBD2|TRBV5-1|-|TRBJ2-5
TGCGCCAGCAGCTTGGGGGGACTATACCAAGAGACCCAGTACTTC
CASSLGGLYQETQYF
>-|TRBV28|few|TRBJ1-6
TGTGCCAGCAGTTTATCTGGACAGTTGGGTTCACCCCTCCACTTT
CASSLSGQLGSPLHF
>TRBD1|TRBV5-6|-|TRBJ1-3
TGTGCCAGCAGCTTAGGACAGGGAGGATGGAACACCATATATTTT
CASSLGQGGWNTIYF
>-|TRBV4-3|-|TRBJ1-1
TGCGCCAGCAGCCAGTCTGGTTCTGCTGAGGGATCCAAGAGGGGGACTGAAGCTTTCTTT
CASSQSGSAEGSKRGTEAFF
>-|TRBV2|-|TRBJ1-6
TGTGCCAGCAGTGATTACGGGGGATCGCTTAATTCACCCCTCCACTTT
CASSDYGGSLNSPLHF
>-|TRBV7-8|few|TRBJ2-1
TGTGCCAGCAGCTTAACGGCGACCCCCAAAGCGGAGCAGTTCTTC
CASSLTATPKAEQFF
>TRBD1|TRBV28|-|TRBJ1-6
TGTGCCAGCAGCCCGGGGGGGACAGGGGGTTCACCCCTCCACTTT
CASSPGGTGGSPLHF
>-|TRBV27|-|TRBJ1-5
TGTGCCAGCAGTCCGGGACTCAAAGAAGGGCATCAGCCCCAGCATTTT
CASSPGLKEGHQPQHF
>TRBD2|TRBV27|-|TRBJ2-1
TGTGCCAGCAGTTGGGGGACTAGCGGGAGATCTGGCAATGAGCAGTTCTTC
CASSWGTSGRSGNEQFF
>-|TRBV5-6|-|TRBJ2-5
TGTGCCAGCAGCTCGGGACAAATCCAAGAGACCCAGTACTTC
CASSSGQIQETQYF
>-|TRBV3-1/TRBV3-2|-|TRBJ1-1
TGTGCCAGCAGCCAAGGAGACGGGTGGAACGCTGAAGCTTTCTTT
CASSQGDGWNAEAFF
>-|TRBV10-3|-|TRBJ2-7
TGTGCCATCACTCCTGCCGGGACCTACGAGCAGTACTTC
CAITPAGTYEQYF
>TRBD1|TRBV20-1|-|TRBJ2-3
TGCAGTGCTAGTCGGGACAGGGACGCAGATACGCAGTATTTT
CSASRDRDADTQYF
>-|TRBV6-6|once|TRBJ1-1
TGTGCCAGCAGTCCCCGAACCATACAGGGAAGAAACACTGAAGCTTTCTTT
CASSPRTIQGRNTEAFF
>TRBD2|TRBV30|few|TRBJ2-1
TGTGCCTGGACACGGACTAGCGGCGCCGGTGATGAGCAGTTCTTC
CAWTRTSGAGDEQFF
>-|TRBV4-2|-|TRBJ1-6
TGTGCCAGCAGCCAAGATCGACGCGGGCCCGTCGGTTCACCCCTCCACTTT
CASSQDRRGPVGSPLHF
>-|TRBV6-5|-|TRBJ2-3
TGTGCCAGCAACCCCTATGATAGCCGCAGAGATACGCAGTATTTT
CASNPYDSRRDTQYF
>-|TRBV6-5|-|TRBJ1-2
TGTGCCAGCAGTTACTCGCCTCCCCAGGTTAACTATGGCTACACCTTC
CASSYSPPQVNYGYTF
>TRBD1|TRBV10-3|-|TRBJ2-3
TGTGCCATCAAGGGGGCCACAGATACGCAGTATTTT
CAIKGATDTQYF
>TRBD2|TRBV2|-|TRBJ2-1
TGTGCCAGCAGTAGGACTAGCGGGAATGAGCAGTTCTTC
CASSRTSGNEQFF
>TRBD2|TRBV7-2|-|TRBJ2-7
TGTGCCAGCAGCTCCCGACTAGCGGGTACCTACGAGCAGTACTTC
CASSSRLAGTYEQYF
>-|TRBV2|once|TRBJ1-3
TGTGCCAGCAGCCTTCGGACTTGGATTGGAAACACCATATATTTT
CASSLRTWIGNTIYF
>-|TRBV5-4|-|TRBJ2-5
TGTGCCAGCAGCTTGGCGGAAAGACTGGAGACCCAGTACTTC
CASSLAERLETQYF
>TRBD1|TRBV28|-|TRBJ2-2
TGTGCTTCGTCACAGGGGGCTATCGACACCGGGGAGCTGTTTTTT
CASSQGAIDTGELFF
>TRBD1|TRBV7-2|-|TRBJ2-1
TGTGCCAGCAGCTTAGCGTGGGGACAGGCCTACAATGAGCAGTTCTTC
CASSLAWGQAYNEQFF
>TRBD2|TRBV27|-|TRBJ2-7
TGTGCCAGCAGTTCACTAGCGGGAGGTGACTACGAGCAGTACTTC
CASSSLAGGDYEQYF
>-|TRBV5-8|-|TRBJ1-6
TGTGCCAGCAGCTTGGAGGGGGGGGACGGATCTTCACCCCTCCACTTT
CASSLEGGDGSSPLHF
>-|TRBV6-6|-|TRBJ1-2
TGTGCCAGCAGTCCAGGGAACGATGGCTACACCTTC
CASSPGNDGYTF
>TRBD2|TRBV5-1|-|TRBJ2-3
TGCGCCAGCAGCCCGTGGACTAGCGGGACAGATACGCAGTATTTT
CASSPWTSGTDTQYF
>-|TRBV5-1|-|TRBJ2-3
TGCGCCAGCAGCTTGGGGGCCAACACAGATACGCAGTATTTT
CASSLGANTDTQYF
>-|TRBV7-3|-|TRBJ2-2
TGTGCCAGCAGCTTACGGGACACCGGGGAGCTGTTTTTT
CASSLRDTGELFF
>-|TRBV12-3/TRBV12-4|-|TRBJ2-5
TGTGCCAGCGCCCTGACGGGGGGCGAGACCCAGTACTTC
CASALTGGETQYF
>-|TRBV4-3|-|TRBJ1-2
TGCGCCAGCAGCCAAGATTTTTGGGGTACGGGATATGGCTACACCTTC
CASSQDFWGTGYGYTF
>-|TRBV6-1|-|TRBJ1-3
TGTGCCAGCAGTGAGAACATTTCTGGAAACACCATATATTTT
CASSENISGNTIYF
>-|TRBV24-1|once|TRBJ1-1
TGTGCCACTAGAGAGCACGAGGGTGAAGCTTTCTTT
CATREHEGEAFF
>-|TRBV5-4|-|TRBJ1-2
TGTGCCAGCAGCGGAGAGGCAGGGCGATATGGCTACACCTTC
CASSGEAGRYGYTF
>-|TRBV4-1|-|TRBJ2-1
TGCGCCAGCAGCTGGCGGTTCTACAATGAGCAGTTCTTC
CASSWRFYNEQFF
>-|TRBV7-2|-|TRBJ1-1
TGTGCCAGCAGCTTATTGGGGCCCATCACTGAAGCTTTCTTT
CASSLLGPITEAFF
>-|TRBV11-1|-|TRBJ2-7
TGTGCCAGCAGCTTAGTGACGCCGGGCGAGCAGTACTTC
CASSLVTPGEQYF
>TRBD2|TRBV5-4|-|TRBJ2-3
TGTGCCAGCAGGTCCTGGGACTACAAAGATACGCAGTATTTT
CASRSWDYKDTQYF